Presented here are 29 T cell receptor beta chains from one specimen sequenced in a study of post-analysis software for immune sequencing data. Study-wide results and limits: Compared with controls, patients had more of five TRBV segments, including TRBV5-6, TRBV5-1 and TRBV20-1.

Unique molecular identifiers were built into the TCR beta cDNA libraries. One entry per CDR3 protein results from TCRdb running MiXCR on the PCR reads. The sample has some 500,000 distinct CDR3 sequences, roughly 46% seen once. No antigen has been identified for these receptors. What was sequenced was blood. Receptor source: a girl aged 10 to 17 with multiple sclerosis.

The gene calls are TRBV28 and TRBJ2-1; 9 bases match TRBD2. J lost 2 bases, V lost 8 bases, and 7 bases had no gene match. Germline CDR1 reads MDHEN; CDR2 reads SYDVKM. This CDR3 is built from 15 residues. The CDR3: CASVLRGGPYNEQFF. The CDR3, as DNA: TGTGCCAGCGTCTTGCGGGGGGGCCCCTACAATGAGCAGTTCTTC.

The chain carries TRBV12-3 or TRBV12-4 and TRBJ2-5; D possibly matches TRBD1 or TRBD2 (5 bases each). The CDR3 covers 13 residues. V shed 7 bases and J shed 0 bases, with 9 bases lying between them. Here the CDR3 DNA reads TGTGCCAGCAATCGGGGCAACCAAGAGACCCAGTACTTC. This sequence encodes CASNRGNQETQYF.

The rearrangement links TRBV7-9 to TRBJ1-2; D might be TRBD1 (5 bases). Germline V CDR1 and CDR2: SEHNR, FQNEAQ (reference sequence). V gave up 0 bases and J gave up 8 bases, with 13 bases separating them. The CDR3 has 14 residues. CDR3 in DNA: TGTGCCAGCAGCTTAGCGGAGGGGATAAGGGGCTACACCTTC. Translating gives CASSLAEGIRGYTF. Drawing the rest from reference TRBV7-9 and TRBJ1-2, the complete variable domain is DTGVSQNPRHKITKRGQNVTFRCDPISEHNRLYWYRQTLGQGPEFLTYFQNEAQLEKSRLLSDRFSAERPKGSFSTLEIQRTEQGDSAMYLCASSLAEGIRGYTFGSGTRLTVV.

This chain joins TRBV7-2 and TRBJ1-4; tentative D call: TRBD1 (5 bases). The CDR3 covers 15 residues. The germline CDR1 and CDR2 sequences are SGHTA and FQGNSA. Trimming removed 5 bases from V and 8 bases from J, with 18 bases in between. The CDR3, as DNA: TGTGCCAGCAGCGCGTATCCGGACCCAGGGGAAAAACTGTTTTTT. Its translation is CASSAYPDPGEKLFF.

This chain uses TRBV28 with TRBJ2-7; possibly TRBD2 for D (6 bases). The V gene lost 1 base and the J gene lost 1 base, with 32 bases spanning the gap. Germline assignment: CDR1 MDHEN and CDR2 SYDVKM. The length of the CDR3 is 22 residues. CDR3 residues: CASSLYRMPGTPDHGRSYEQYF. CDR3 nucleotide sequence: TGTGCCAGCAGTTTATACCGCATGCCCGGGACTCCGGATCACGGAAGGTCCTACGAGCAGTACTTC.

Only a few counts were recorded for this clonotype. V usage is TRBV28 and J usage is TRBJ2-5, with 11 positions matching TRBD2. Germline values: CDR1 MDHEN, CDR2 SYDVKM. The V and J ends lost 3 bases and 3 bases, in that order; junction bases with no gene match: 6. The CDR3 has 16 residues. The CDR3 DNA follows: TGTGCCAGCAGTTTTTCCGGGACTAGCGGAGAAGAGACCCAGTACTTC. Protein sequence: CASSFSGTSGEETQYF.

This clonotype was seen a handful of times. The V gene is TRBV12-3 or TRBV12-4, the J gene TRBJ2-1, with 12 bases matching TRBD2. The V segment lost 8 bases and the J segment 6 bases; nucleotides outside the gene matches: 8. The CDR3 runs 15 residues. The CDR3: CASAVRLAGVNEQFF. The DNA for the CDR3 is TGTGCCAGCGCGGTCCGACTAGCGGGAGTCAATGAGCAGTTCTTC.

The chain recombines TRBV12-3 or TRBV12-4 with TRBJ2-4, with 12 bases aligning to TRBD2. The J call may be wrong; the DNA end is better matched by TRBJ2-7. The CDR3 covers 14 residues. CDR3 region: CASTTGLAGYEQYF. The CDR3 bases are TGTGCCAGCACGACGGGACTAGCGGGTTACGAGCAGTACTTC.

In this sample, this clonotype turned up a few times. This chain joins TRBV6-6 and TRBJ2-5; tentatively, D is TRBD2 (7 bases). Matching the DNA end better, TRBJ2-7 makes the J call doubtful. Germline lookup yields CDR1 MNHNY and CDR2 SVGAGI (reference sequence). This CDR3 is 15 amino acids long. In DNA form, the CDR3 reads TGTGCCAGCACCTTACTCGGAGGGGGGGACTACGAGCAGTACTTC. Translated: CASTLLGGGDYEQYF.

This clonotype was recorded at least ten times. The rearrangement uses TRBV28 and TRBJ2-1, with D unresolved. The CDR3 spans 14 residues. Trimming cost V 3 bases and J 0 bases, with 6 bases left between them. In germline, CDR1 is MDHEN, CDR2 SYDVKM. CDR3 protein: CASSLRSSYNEQFF. The CDR3 region has the DNA TGTGCCAGCAGTTTGCGGAGCTCCTACAATGAGCAGTTCTTC.

The rearrangement joins TRBV20-1 to TRBJ2-7; D unresolved. CDR1 DFQATT and CDR2 SNEGSKA come from the germline V gene (reference sequence). Deletions cut 2 bases from V and 3 bases from J, with 5 bases between. The CDR3 contains 11 residues. Here the CDR3 DNA reads TGCAGTGCTAGACCCGGCTACGAGCAGTACTTC. Its protein is CSARPGYEQYF.

The chain uses TRBV12-3 or TRBV12-4 and TRBJ2-7, with a possible D match to TRBD1 (6 bases). The end of the DNA fits TRBJ2-5 better, so the J call may be wrong. CDR3 length: 14 residues. The CDR3 bases are TGTGCCAGCAGCCAACAGGGTTGGGGAGAGACCCAGTACTTC. Protein sequence: CASSQQGWGETQYF.

This clonotype has only one observation. The chain couples TRBV11-2 to TRBJ2-3, with TRBD2 matching over 10 bases. This CDR3 comprises 16 residues. V was clipped by 5 bases and J by 2 bases; unmatched bases: 7. Germline assignment: CDR1 SGHAT and CDR2 FQNNGV. The CDR3 sequence: CASSLRLAGFTDTQYF. CDR3 DNA: TGTGCCAGCAGCCTACGACTAGCGGGTTTCACAGATACGCAGTATTTT.

This clonotype was seen a handful of times. The chain has TRBV25-1 and TRBJ1-1, with 9 positions matching TRBD1. The CDR3 is made up of 15 amino acids. Germline V gives CDR1 MGHDK, CDR2 SYGVNS. With V trimmed by 8 bases and J by 4 bases, 11 bases remained unmatched. The CDR3: CASVPGDRESTEAFF. CDR3 nucleotides: TGTGCCAGCGTCCCCGGGGACAGGGAGTCCACTGAAGCTTTCTTT.

This clonotype has more than one count but fewer than ten. The V gene is TRBV29-1, the J gene TRBJ1-1; D remains ambiguous. The CDR3 extends over 16 amino acids. Germline V gene lookup returns CDR1 SQVTM and CDR2 ANQGSEA. The V and J ends lost 6 bases and 0 bases respectively, with 20 bases between them. The DNA of the CDR3 is TGCAGCGTCGATAGGAGGGCAGTTACCTTGAACACTGAAGCTTTCTTT. This gives the protein CSVDRRAVTLNTEAFF.

Only a few counts were recorded for this clonotype. This chain links TRBV5-1 with TRBJ2-7, with 10 bases that match TRBD2. V trimming: 3 bases; J trimming: 8 bases; junction bases outside the gene matches: 14. Germline V lookup: CDR1 SGHRS, CDR2 YFSETQ. CDR3 length equals 16 residues. The DNA of the CDR3 is TGCGCCAGCAGCTCCAGAATCTCGGAGCGGGAGGGCAAGCAGTACTTC. The encoded protein is CASSSRISEREGKQYF.

About this clonotype: An end of the junction differs from the germline gene, which may be a read error. The V and J genes are TRBV6-2 or TRBV6-3 and TRBJ1-5; no clear D gene. Germline CDR1 is MNHEY and CDR2 is SVGEGT. The CDR3 has 13 residues. The CDR3 sequence: CAGSSASNQPQHF. The CDR3 bases are TGTGCCGGCAGCTCCGCTAGCAATCAGCCCCAGCATTTT.

The V gene is TRBV6-1, the J gene TRBJ2-5; D may be TRBD1 (6 bases). V gave up 10 bases and J gave up 5 bases, with 14 bases separating them. The CDR3 contains 12 residues. CDR1 is MNHNS, CDR2 SASEGT, per germline. CDR3 region: CAINTGRETQYF. The CDR3 bases are TGTGCCATCAACACAGGGCGGGAGACCCAGTACTTC.

V and J are TRBV12-3 or TRBV12-4 and TRBJ2-7; 7 bases match TRBD2. CDR3 size: 14 residues. V trimming: 6 bases; J trimming: 1 base; junction bases outside the gene matches: 6. CDR3 loop: CASSSERGSYEQYF. CDR3 DNA sequence: TGTGCCAGCAGCTCGGAGCGGGGTTCCTACGAGCAGTACTTC.

V is TRBV5-1 and J is TRBJ1-1; D perhaps matches TRBD1 (5 bases). V was cut by 0 bases and J by 1 base, with 10 bases left in between. Germline-derived CDR1 and CDR2 are SGHRS and YFSETQ. This CDR3 contains 15 residues. The CDR3 sequence: CASSLVGLENTEAFF. CDR3 DNA: TGCGCCAGCAGCTTGGTGGGACTCGAGAACACTGAAGCTTTCTTT.

This clonotype appeared a few times. The chain uses TRBV20-1 and TRBJ2-3, with D perhaps TRBD1 (5 bases). The CDR3 runs 15 residues. The V and J ends lost 7 bases and 1 base respectively, with 18 bases between them. The germline V gene has CDR1 DFQATT and CDR2 SNEGSKA (reference sequence). The CDR3 loop reads CSGDVIGDRTDTQYF. Written as DNA, the CDR3 is TGCAGTGGTGACGTCATAGGGGATCGCACAGATACGCAGTATTTT.

This clonotype showed up just once. The chain has TRBV3-1 and TRBJ1-1; D unclear. Germline CDR1 and CDR2: LGHDT and YNNKEL (reference sequence). Trimming took 6 bases from V and 6 from J, leaving 11 bases between them. The CDR3 spans 12 residues. CDR3: CASSSTVSEAFF. The CDR3 DNA follows: TGTGCCAGCAGTTCTACAGTGTCTGAAGCTTTCTTT.

This clonotype was picked up a small number of times. This chain connects TRBV5-5 to TRBJ1-4; D unclear. The CDR3 runs 17 residues. Trimming shortened V by 1 base and J by 4 bases, and 17 bases separated the two germline ends. CDR1 is SGHKS, CDR2 YYEKEE, per germline (reference sequence). The CDR3 is CASSLFYEGLLNEKLFF. CDR3 DNA: TGTGCCAGCAGCTTGTTTTATGAAGGTTTGCTTAATGAAAAACTGTTTTTT.

The CDR3 here is CSGVLGRGWTGELFF. The CDR3 DNA follows: TGCAGCGGTGTATTGGGGCGCGGTTGGACCGGGGAGCTGTTTTTT. The V gene is TRBV29-1, the J gene TRBJ2-2, with D possibly being TRBD1 (5 bases). The CDR3 has 15 residues. Trimming stripped 7 bases from V and 5 bases from J, with 20 bases between. Germline V gene lookup returns CDR1 SQVTM and CDR2 ANQGSEA.

This clonotype was detected only a few times. The chain links TRBV7-3 to TRBJ1-6, with TRBD1 identical over 8 bases. The CDR3 is 13 residues long. Germline-derived CDR1 and CDR2 are SGHTA and FQGTGA. Trimming at V came to 5 bases and at J to 7 bases, leaving 1 base not matched to a gene. In nucleotides, the CDR3 is TGTGCCAGCAGCCGGGACAGGAATTCACCCCTCCACTTT. This translates into CASSRDRNSPLHF.

CDR3 nucleotide sequence: TGTGCCAGCAGCCCCGTGACTAGCGGACCCTCCTACGAGCAGTACTTC. Protein product: CASSPVTSGPSYEQYF. V gene TRBV11-2 combines with J gene TRBJ2-7; TRBD2 matches 9 bases. The CDR3 has 16 amino acids. V trimming: 5 bases; J trimming: 0 bases; junction bases outside the gene matches: 8. Germline V CDR1 and CDR2: SGHAT, FQNNGV.

The table lists this clonotype with a few counts. The chain carries TRBV15 and TRBJ2-7; 8 nucleotides match TRBD1. J lost 3 bases, V lost 0 bases, and 4 bases had no gene match. Per the germline V gene, CDR1 is LNHNV and CDR2 is YYDKDF (reference sequence). This CDR3 is 15 amino acids long. CDR3 nucleotides: TGTGCCACCAGCAGAGATCCAGGGGGCAGCTACGAGCAGTACTTC. It codes for CATSRDPGGSYEQYF.

The J gene is TRBJ2-1, the V gene TRBV4-1; TRBD2 matches at 13 bases. CDR1 MGHRA and CDR2 YSYEKL come from the germline V gene. CDR3 length equals 15 residues. Losses at the gene ends were 4 bases for V and 6 bases for J; bases not matched to a gene: 3. This CDR3 reads CASSPTSGRRNEQFF. The CDR3 region has the DNA TGCGCCAGCAGCCCGACTAGCGGGAGGCGCAATGAGCAGTTCTTC.

This chain uses TRBV20-1 with TRBJ2-1, with D perhaps matching TRBD1 (6 bases). The CDR3 length is 16 residues. CDR1 is DFQATT and CDR2 is SNEGSKA in the germline V gene (reference sequence). Trimming removed 3 bases at V and 6 bases at J, with 21 bases between. CDR3 protein: CSASEGDKHRGNEQFF. The CDR3 DNA reads TGCAGTGCTAGTGAAGGGGACAAACACAGAGGCAATGAGCAGTTCTTC.